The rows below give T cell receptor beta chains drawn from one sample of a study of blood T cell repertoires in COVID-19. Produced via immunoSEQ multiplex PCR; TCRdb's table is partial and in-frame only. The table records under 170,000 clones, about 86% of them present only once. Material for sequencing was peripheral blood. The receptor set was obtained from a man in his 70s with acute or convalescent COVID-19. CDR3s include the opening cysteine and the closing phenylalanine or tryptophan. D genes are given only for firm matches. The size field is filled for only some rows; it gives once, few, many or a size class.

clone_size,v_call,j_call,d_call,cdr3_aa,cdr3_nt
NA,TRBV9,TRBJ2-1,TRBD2,CASSVAAAGGPYNEQFF,TGTGCCAGCAGCGTAGCGGCAGCGGGAGGGCCCTACAATGAGCAGTTCTTC
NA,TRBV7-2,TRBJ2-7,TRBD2,CASSFSGRASEQYF,TGTGCCAGCAGCTTTAGCGGGAGGGCCTCCGAGCAGTACTTC
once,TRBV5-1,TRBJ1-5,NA,CASSIGTGGRQPQHF,TGCGCCAGCAGCATCGGGACGGGGGGACGTCAGCCCCAGCATTTT
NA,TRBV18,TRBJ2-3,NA,CASSPGQGHTDTQYF,TGTGCCAGCTCACCAGGGCAGGGGCACACAGATACGCAGTATTTT
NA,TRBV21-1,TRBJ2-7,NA,CASSKVPGAHEQYF,TGTGCCAGCAGCAAAGTGCCAGGGGCCCACGAGCAGTACTTC
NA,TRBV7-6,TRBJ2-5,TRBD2,CASSLLAGYQETQYF,TGTGCCAGCAGCTTACTAGCGGGATACCAAGAGACCCAGTACTTC
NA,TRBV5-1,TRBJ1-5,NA,CASSLEGAGSNQPQHF,TGCGCCAGCAGCTTGGAAGGGGCGGGGAGCAATCAGCCCCAGCATTTT
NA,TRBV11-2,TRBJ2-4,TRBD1,CASSLISTGGTKNIQYF,TGTGCCAGCAGCTTAATTTCAACAGGGGGCACAAAAAACATTCAGTACTTC
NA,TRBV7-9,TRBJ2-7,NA,CASSSSPPSYEQYF,TGTGCCAGCAGCTCCTCCCCTCCTAGCTACGAGCAGTACTTC
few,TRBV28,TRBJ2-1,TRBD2,CASSSPLVAGGANEQFF,TGTGCCAGCAGTTCCCCACTAGTAGCGGGAGGGGCCAATGAGCAGTTCTTC
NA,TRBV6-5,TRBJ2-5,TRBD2,CASSYAQGLGQETQYF,TGTGCCAGCAGTTACGCCCAAGGACTAGGGCAAGAGACCCAGTACTTC
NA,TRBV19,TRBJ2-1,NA,CASSIGVGVNEQFF,TGTGCCAGTAGTATCGGGGTCGGTGTCAATGAGCAGTTCTTC
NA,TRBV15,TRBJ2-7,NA,CATSRDPQDEQYF,TGTGCCACCAGCAGAGATCCCCAGGACGAGCAGTACTTC
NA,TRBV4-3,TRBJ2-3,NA,CASSQQLTDTQYF,TGCGCCAGCAGCCAACAACTCACAGATACGCAGTATTTT
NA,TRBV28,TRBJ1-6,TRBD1,CASSAPQGANSPLHF,TGTGCCAGCAGTGCCCCGCAGGGGGCGAATTCACCCCTCCACTTT
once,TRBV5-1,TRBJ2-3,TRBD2,CASSLGLAGGLDTQYF,TGCGCCAGCAGCTTGGGACTAGCGGGAGGTCTAGATACGCAGTATTTT
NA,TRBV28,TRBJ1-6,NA,CASRRTDYNSPLHF,TGTGCCAGCAGAAGGACAGATTATAATTCACCCCTCCACTTT
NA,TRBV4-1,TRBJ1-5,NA,CASSQAAGDRNQPQHF,TGCGCCAGCAGCCAAGCGGCGGGAGACCGCAATCAGCCCCAGCATTTT
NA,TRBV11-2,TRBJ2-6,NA,CASSLGASSSGANVLTF,TGTGCCAGCAGCTTAGGGGCCTCCAGCTCTGGGGCCAACGTCCTGACTTTC
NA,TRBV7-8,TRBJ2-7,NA,CASSLGRRSSYEQYF,TGTGCCAGCAGCTTAGGGAGGAGGAGCTCCTACGAGCAGTACTTC